Reported below is one TCR beta chain. Its antigen is still unknown. Base qualities are not at hand, and no much larger clone is one base apart. These data originate in a study of T cells in localized non-small cell lung cancer (dated by TCRdb to 2020 to 2022). For context, the study as a whole: The study examined T cell repertoires in under 300 patients with early-stage NSCLC and compared tumors with uninvolved tumor-adjacent lungs. Of the NSCLC patients, 120 to 150 were male and around 99 were female, and the mean age was approximately 64 years. The cohort was made up of a few hundred treatment-naive NSCLC patients whose localized lung tumors had been resected.

CDR1 and CDR2 were assigned from the germline V gene as SQVTM and ANQGSEA. V is pruned by 7 bases and J by 6 bases, leaving 7 bases of the junction without a gene match. The CDR3 contains 13 residues, cysteine and phenylalanine counted. Only the CDR3 DNA is retained, 39 bases long and in frame from the first base. The immunoSEQ Assay was used to sequence TCR beta CDR3 regions from DNA. Turning to the authors' computational methods: T cell density was computed as TCR beta template counts normalized to usable DNA estimated by amplifying housekeeping genes. Richness was estimated with the preseqR package, extrapolating to 400,000 templates for PBMC samples and 120,000 templates for tissue samples. Clonality was defined as one minus Pielou's evenness. To identify tissue-enriched TCRs, differential abundance testing was run on productive amino-acid clonotypes with a minimum total count of 5 and an alpha of 0.1. Repertoire overlap between compartments was quantified with the Jaccard Index and Morisita Overlap Index. TCR beta CDR3s were clustered by GLIPH together with public tetramer-defined viral CDR3s, and at least three viral sequences plus V-gene enrichment were required for viral motifs. TCRdb re-hosts the immuneACCESS table, in-frame sequences only. Its copies lack some clones; in the studies checked, an unresolved V gene accounts for under half of them, and the cause for the rest is not known. V, J and clone size are those of that table, while D and trimming were read from the DNA. The sample profile shows around 6,000 clones; roughly 89% of them were found once. The top ten clones comprise roughly 17% of the sample.

At diagnosis, tumor, uninvolved tumor-adjacent lung and peripheral blood were collected and then preserved as a mix of FFPE and fresh-frozen material. Blood samples were analyzed as peripheral blood mononuclear cells for TCR repertoire profiling. General study outcomes and caveats: Because the study design was exploratory, TCR variables were selected using unadjusted p-values without false-discovery rate correction. A median of approximately 55 of the top 100 tumor clones were detected in paired uninvolved adjacent lung, and some 29 of these tumor clones were also found among the top 100 clones of the paired uninvolved adjacent lung. Multi-region tumor sequencing was not performed, so intratumor heterogeneity could not be excluded. Uninvolved tumor-adjacent lung showed the highest T cell clonality, higher than tumor, which suggests more focused antigenic responses in the uninvolved tumor-adjacent lung. Higher blood T cell density associated with longer overall survival, while higher adjacent-lung clonality associated with shorter survival.

This clonotype originated in a male donor older than 55 with stage I lung adenocarcinoma. This specimen was peripheral blood, taken before any cancer treatment. The chain couples TRBV29-1 to TRBJ2-1, with 9 central nucleotides matching TRBD1. The DNA is as follows: TGCAGCGCTCAAAAGACAGGGGGCAATGAGCAGTTCTTC. This is translated as CSAQKTGGNEQFF.